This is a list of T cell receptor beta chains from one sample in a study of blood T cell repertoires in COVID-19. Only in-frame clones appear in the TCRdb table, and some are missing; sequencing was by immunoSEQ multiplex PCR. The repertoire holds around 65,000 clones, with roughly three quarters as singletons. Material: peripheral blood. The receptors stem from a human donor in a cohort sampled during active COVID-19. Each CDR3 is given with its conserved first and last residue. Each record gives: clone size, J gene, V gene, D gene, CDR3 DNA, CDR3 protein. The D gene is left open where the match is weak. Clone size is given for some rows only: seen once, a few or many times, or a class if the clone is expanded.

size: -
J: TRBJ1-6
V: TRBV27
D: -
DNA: TGTGCCAGCACCGTGAGAGAGGACTACTCGATTTCACCCCTCCACTTT
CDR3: CASTVREDYSISPLHF

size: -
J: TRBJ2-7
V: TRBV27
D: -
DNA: TGTGCCAGCAGTTTAACCGGACTAAATACAGGGGTCTCCTCCTACGAGCAGTACTTC
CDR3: CASSLTGLNTGVSSYEQYF

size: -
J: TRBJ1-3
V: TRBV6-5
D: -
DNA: TGTGCCAGCAGTTACGGGTGGCGGGGAAACACCATATATTTT
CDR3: CASSYGWRGNTIYF

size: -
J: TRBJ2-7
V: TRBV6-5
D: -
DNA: TGTGCCAGCATTCCCCCGGGGAGCTCCTACGAGCAGTACTTC
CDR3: CASIPPGSSYEQYF

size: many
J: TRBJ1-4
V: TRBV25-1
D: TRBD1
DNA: TGTGCCAGCAGTGATCCCCTCCTAGGGGGCGAGTGGGAAAAACTGTTTTTT
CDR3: CASSDPLLGGEWEKLFF

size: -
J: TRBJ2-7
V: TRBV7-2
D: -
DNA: TGTGCCAGCAGCTTAGTGGGCGGCAGGGTGAAATACGAGCAGTACTTC
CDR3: CASSLVGGRVKYEQYF

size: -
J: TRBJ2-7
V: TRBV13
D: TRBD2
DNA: TGTGCCAGCAGCTTAGGAGAGTTGCGGCGGGGGGGATACTACGAGCAGTACTTC
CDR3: CASSLGELRRGGYYEQYF

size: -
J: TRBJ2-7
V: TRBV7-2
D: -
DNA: TGTGCCAGCAGCTTAGCGGGGGCAGCCTACGAGCAGTACTTC
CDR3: CASSLAGAAYEQYF

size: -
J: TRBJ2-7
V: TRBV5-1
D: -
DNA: TGCGCCAGCAGCTTCAGGACCCCCGGGGACGAGCAGTACTTC
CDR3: CASSFRTPGDEQYF

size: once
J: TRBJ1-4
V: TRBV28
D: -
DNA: TGTGCCAGCAGTTTATCGGACAGTAATGAAAAACTGTTTTTT
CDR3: CASSLSDSNEKLFF

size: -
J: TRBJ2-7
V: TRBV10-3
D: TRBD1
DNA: TGTGCCATCAGTCAAACGTCGGGACAGGGGGCCTACGAGCAGTACTTC
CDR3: CAISQTSGQGAYEQYF

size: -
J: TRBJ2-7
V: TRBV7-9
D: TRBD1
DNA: TGTGCCAGCAGCCAGACGGACAGGGCCTCCTACGAGCAGTACTTC
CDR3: CASSQTDRASYEQYF

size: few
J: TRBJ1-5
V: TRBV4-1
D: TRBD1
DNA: TGCGCCAGCAGCCAAGGGGACAGGGGACAGCCCCAGCATTTT
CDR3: CASSQGDRGQPQHF

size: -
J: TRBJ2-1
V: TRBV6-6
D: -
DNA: TGTGCCACCACTATGGCGGGCCTAAGGAATGAGCAGTTCTTC
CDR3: CATTMAGLRNEQFF

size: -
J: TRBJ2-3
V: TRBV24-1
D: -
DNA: TGTGCCACCAGTGAACAAAATACGTGGAGCACGCAGTATTTT
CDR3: CATSEQNTWSTQYF

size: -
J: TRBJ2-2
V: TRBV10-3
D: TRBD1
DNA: TGTGCCATCACCGAGGGACAGGGGCCCACCGGGGAGCTGTTTTTT
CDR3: CAITEGQGPTGELFF

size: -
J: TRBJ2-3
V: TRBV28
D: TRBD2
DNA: TGTGCCAGCAGTTTCTGGGCCGCGGGAGGGCAATCAGATACGCAGTATTTT
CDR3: CASSFWAAGGQSDTQYF

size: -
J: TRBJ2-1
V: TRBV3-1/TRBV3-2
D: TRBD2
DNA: TGTGCCAGCAGCCACTCTGGACTAGCGGGAGGATTCGAGCAGTTCTTC
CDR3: CASSHSGLAGGFEQFF

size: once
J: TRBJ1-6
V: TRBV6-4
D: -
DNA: TGTGCCAGCAGTGACGGGACAAGGTCACCCCTCCACTTT
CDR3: CASSDGTRSPLHF

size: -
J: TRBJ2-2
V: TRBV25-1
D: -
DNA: TGTGCCAGCAGGCAGGGCAGCGACACCGGGGAGCTGTTTTTT
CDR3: CASRQGSDTGELFF

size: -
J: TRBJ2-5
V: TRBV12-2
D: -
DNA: TGTGCAAGTCGCTTATTTCGGGACAGTCAAGAGACCCAGTACTTC
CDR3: CASRLFRDSQETQYF

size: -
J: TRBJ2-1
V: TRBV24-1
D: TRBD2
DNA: TGTGCCACCCGCGGGACTAGCGGGGAGCAGTTCTTC
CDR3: CATRGTSGEQFF

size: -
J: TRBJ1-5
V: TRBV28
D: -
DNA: TGTGCCAGCTGCAACGGCGGTGGGCCCCAGCATTTT
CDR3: CASCNGGGPQHF

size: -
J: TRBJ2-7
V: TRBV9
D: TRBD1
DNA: TGTGCCAGCAGCGGAGCAGGGGGACAGGGGGACGAGCAGTACTTC
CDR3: CASSGAGGQGDEQYF

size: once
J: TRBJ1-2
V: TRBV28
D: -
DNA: TGTGCCAGCAGTGGAGGGACCCCCGCGGGTGGCTACACCTTC
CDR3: CASSGGTPAGGYTF

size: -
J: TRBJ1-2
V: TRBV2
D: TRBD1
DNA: TGTGCCAGCAGAAAGGGGGCGACTGCTAACTATGGCTACACCTTC
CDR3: CASRKGATANYGYTF

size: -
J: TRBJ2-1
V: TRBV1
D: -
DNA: TGCACCAGCAGCCCGTACAACAGGGAAGGGTGCAATGAGCAGTTCTTC
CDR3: CTSSPYNREGCNEQFF

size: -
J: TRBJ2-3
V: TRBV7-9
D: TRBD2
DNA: TGTGCCAGCAGCTTCTTAGCGGGAGGGAGCACAGATACGCAGTATTTT
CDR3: CASSFLAGGSTDTQYF

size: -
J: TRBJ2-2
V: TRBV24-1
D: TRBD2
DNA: TGTGCCACCAGTGACCGCCGTTGGGACTATAACACCGGGGAGCTGTTTTTT
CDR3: CATSDRRWDYNTGELFF